Reported below is one T cell receptor beta chain. Naive CD8 populations comprised CD45RO-negative cells positively selected for CCR7, excluding terminally differentiated effector memory CD45RA+ cells. All participating donors were Caucasian adults from Nashville, Tennessee. This sample is part of a study of shared clonotypes between healthy human individuals. The germline gives CDR1 MGHRA, CDR2 YSYEKL. The V end lost 0 bases, the J end lost 2 bases, and 11 bases lay between the germline ends. The CDR3 loop spans 15 amino acids. The assay was immunoSEQ multiplex PCR, and TCRdb's table has in-frame clones only and misses some. The data contain some 2.1 million clones, over 85% of them singletons.

Specimen: naive CD8+ T cells from PBMCs. This TCR was recovered from a man between 18 and 29 years old in good health. Some clones in this sample may be carry-over from other donors' samples. The chain couples TRBV4-1 to TRBJ2-7; D call uncertain. The CDR3 DNA reads TGCGCCAGCAGCCAAGATCAAAGACATACCTACGAGCAGTACTTC. Residues: CASSQDQRHTYEQYF.